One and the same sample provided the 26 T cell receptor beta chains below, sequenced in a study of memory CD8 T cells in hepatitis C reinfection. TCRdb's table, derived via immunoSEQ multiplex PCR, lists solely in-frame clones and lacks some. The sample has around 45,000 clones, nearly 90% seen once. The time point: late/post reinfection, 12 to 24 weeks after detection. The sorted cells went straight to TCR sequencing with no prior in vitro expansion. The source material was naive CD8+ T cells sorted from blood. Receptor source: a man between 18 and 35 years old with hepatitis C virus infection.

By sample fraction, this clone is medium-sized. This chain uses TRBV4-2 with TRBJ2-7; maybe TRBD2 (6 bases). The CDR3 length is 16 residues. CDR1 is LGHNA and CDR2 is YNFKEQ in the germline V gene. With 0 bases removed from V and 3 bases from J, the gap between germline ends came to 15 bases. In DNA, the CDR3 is TGTGCCAGCAGCCAAGAAAGTAGTAGCGGCATCTACGAGCAGTACTTC. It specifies CASSQESSSGIYEQYF.

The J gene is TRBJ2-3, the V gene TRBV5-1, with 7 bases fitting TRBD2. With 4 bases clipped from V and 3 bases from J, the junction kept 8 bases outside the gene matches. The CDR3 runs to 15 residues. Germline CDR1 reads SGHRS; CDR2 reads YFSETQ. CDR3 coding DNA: TGCGCCAGCAGCCTCGTCGGCGGGGGTACAGATACGCAGTATTTT. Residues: CASSLVGGGTDTQYF.

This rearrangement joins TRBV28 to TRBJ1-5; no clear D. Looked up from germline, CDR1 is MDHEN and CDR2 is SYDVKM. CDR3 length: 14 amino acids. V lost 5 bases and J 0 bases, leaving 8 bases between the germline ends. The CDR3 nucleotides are TGTGCCAGCAGTGTGCGGCCTAGCAATCAGCCCCAGCATTTT. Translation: CASSVRPSNQPQHF.

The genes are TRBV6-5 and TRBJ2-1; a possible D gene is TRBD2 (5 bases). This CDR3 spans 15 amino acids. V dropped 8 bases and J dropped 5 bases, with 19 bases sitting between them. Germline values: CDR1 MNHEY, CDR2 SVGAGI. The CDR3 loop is CASSSGRGYDNEQFF. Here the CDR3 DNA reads TGTGCCAGCTCCTCGGGGAGAGGGTACGACAATGAGCAGTTCTTC.

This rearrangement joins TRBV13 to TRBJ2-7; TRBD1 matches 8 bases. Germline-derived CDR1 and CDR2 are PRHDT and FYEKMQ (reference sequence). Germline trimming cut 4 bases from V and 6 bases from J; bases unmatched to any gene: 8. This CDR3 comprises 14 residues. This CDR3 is CASSSGQGLSEQYF. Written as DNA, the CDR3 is TGTGCCAGCAGCTCCGGACAGGGTTTGTCCGAGCAGTACTTC.

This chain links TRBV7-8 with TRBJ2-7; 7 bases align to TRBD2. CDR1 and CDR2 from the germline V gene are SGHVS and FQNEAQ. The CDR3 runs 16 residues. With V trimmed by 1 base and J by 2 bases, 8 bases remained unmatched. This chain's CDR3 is CASSLVLSSGTYEQYF. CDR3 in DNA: TGTGCCAGCAGCTTAGTGCTGTCTAGCGGAACCTACGAGCAGTACTTC.

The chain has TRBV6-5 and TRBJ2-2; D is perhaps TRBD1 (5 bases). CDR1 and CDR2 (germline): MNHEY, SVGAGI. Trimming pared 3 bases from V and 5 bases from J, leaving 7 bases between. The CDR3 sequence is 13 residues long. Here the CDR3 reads CASSYSGTGELFF. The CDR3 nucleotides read TGTGCCAGCAGTTATTCAGGGACCGGGGAGCTGTTTTTT.

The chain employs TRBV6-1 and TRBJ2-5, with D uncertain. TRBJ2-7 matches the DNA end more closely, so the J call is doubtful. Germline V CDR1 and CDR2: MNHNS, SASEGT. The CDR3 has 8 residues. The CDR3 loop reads CASHEQYF. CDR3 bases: TGTGCAAGTCACGAGCAGTACTTC.

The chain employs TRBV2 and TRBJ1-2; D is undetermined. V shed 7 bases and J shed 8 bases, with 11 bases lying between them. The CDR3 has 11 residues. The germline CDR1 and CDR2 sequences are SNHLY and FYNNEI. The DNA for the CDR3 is TGTGCCAGCAAATTTGAGCTGGGCTACACCTTC. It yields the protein CASKFELGYTF.

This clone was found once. The DNA of the CDR3 is TGTGCCAGCAGCGTAGGGACAGGAACCTACGAGCAGTACTTC. Amino acid sequence: CASSVGTGTYEQYF. The V and J genes are TRBV9 and TRBJ2-7, with 7 bases matching TRBD1. This CDR3 comprises 14 residues. V shed 0 bases and J 2 bases; nucleotides not matched to a gene: 2. Germline CDR1 SGDLS, CDR2 YYNGEE.

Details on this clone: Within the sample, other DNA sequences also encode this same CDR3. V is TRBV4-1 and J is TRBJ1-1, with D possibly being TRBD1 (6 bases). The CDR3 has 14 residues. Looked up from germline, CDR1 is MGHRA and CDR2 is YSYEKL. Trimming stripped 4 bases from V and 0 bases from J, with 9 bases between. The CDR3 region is CASSPGQLNTEAFF. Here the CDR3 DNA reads TGCGCCAGCAGCCCTGGACAGCTGAACACTGAAGCTTTCTTT.

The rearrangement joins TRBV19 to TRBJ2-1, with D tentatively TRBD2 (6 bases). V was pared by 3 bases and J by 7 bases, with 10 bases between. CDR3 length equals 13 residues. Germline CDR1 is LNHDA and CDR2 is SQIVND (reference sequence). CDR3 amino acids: CASSMSGGNEQFF. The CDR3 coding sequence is TGTGCCAGTAGTATGAGTGGGGGGAATGAGCAGTTCTTC.

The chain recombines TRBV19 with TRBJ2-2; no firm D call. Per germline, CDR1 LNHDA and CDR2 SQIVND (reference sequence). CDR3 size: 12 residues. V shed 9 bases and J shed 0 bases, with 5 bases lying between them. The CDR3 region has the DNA TGTGCCAGCTGTACGAACACCGGGGAGCTGTTTTTT. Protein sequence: CASCTNTGELFF. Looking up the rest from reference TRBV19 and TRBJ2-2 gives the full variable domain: DGGITQSPKYLFRKEGQNVTLSCEQNLNHDAMYWYRQDPGQGLRLIYYSQIVNDFQKGDIAEGYSVSREKKESFPLTVTSAQKNPTAFYLCASCTNTGELFFGEGSRLTVL.

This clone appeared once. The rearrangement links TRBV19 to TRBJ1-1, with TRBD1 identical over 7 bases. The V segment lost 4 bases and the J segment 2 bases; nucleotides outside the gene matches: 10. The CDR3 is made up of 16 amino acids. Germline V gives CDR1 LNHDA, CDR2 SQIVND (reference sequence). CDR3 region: CASSTELWTGNTEAFF. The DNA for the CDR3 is TGTGCCAGTAGTACCGAACTTTGGACAGGAAACACTGAAGCTTTCTTT.

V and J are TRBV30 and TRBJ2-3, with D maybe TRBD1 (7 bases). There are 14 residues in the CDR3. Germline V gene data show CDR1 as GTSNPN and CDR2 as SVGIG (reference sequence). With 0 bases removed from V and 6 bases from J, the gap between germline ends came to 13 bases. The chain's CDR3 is CAWSVGGGGDTQYF. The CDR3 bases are TGTGCCTGGAGTGTTGGAGGGGGCGGGGATACGCAGTATTTT.

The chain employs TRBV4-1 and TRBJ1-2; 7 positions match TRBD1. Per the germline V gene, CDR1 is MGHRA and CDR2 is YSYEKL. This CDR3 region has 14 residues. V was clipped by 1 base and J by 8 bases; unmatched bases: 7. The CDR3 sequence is CASSQAPDRRGYTF. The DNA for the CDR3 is TGCGCCAGCAGCCAAGCCCCGGACAGGCGGGGCTACACCTTC.

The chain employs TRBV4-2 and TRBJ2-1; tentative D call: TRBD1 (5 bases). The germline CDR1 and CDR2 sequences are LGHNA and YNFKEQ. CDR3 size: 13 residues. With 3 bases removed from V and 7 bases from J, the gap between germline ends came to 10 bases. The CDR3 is CASSQATGNEQFF. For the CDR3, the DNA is TGTGCCAGCAGCCAGGCCACAGGAAATGAGCAGTTCTTC.

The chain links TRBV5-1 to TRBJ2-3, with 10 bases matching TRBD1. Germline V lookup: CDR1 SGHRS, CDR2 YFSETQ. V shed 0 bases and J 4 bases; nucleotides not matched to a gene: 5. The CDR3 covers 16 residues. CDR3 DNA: TGCGCCAGCAGCTTGGCGGGACAGGGGTTCGCAGATACGCAGTATTTT. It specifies CASSLAGQGFADTQYF.

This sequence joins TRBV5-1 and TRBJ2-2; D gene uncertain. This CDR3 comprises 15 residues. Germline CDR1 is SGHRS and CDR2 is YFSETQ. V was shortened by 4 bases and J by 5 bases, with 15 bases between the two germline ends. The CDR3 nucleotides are TGCGCCAGCAGCCTGGCCCAAGTGGAGACCGGGGAGCTGTTTTTT. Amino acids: CASSLAQVETGELFF.

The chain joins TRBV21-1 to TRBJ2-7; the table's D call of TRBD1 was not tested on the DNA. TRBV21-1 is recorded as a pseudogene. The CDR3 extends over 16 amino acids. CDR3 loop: CASSTFGGQVYYEQYF. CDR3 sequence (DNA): TGTGCCAGCAGCACCTTCGGAGGACAGGTTTACTACGAGCAGTACTTC.

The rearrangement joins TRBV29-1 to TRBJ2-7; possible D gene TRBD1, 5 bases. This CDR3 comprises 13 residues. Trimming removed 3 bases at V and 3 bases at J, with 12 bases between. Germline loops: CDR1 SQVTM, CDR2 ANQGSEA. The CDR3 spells CSVDKGVGYEQYF. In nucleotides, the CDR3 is TGCAGCGTTGATAAAGGGGTGGGCTACGAGCAGTACTTC.

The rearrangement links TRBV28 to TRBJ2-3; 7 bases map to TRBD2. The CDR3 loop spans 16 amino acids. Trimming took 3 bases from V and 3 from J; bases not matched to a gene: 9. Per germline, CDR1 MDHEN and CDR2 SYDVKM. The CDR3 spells CASSLLGTTRTDTQYF. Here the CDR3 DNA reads TGTGCCAGCAGTTTGCTCGGGACTACTCGGACAGATACGCAGTATTTT.

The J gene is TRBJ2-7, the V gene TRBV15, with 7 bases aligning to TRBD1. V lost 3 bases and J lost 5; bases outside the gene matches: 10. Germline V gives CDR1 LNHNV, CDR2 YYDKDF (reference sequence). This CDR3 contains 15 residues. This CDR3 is CATSSLLQGLDEQYF. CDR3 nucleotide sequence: TGTGCCACCAGCAGCCTCTTACAGGGGCTCGACGAGCAGTACTTC.

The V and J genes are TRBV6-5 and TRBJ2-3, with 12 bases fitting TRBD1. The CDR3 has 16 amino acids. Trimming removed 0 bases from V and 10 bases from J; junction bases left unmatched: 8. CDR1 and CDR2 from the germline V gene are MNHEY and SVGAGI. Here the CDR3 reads CASSYSIPGQGAPQYF. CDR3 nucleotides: TGTGCCAGCAGTTACTCGATACCGGGACAGGGGGCTCCGCAGTATTTT.

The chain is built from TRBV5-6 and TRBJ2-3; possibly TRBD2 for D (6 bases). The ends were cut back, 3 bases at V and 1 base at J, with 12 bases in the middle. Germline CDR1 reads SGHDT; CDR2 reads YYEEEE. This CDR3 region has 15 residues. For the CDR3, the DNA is TGTGCCAGCAGCTCCCAGTCGGGGGGCACAGATACGCAGTATTTT. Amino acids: CASSSQSGGTDTQYF.

CDR3 DNA sequence: TGTGCCAGCAGTGAAGGGCAGGGGGATGGAAACACCATATATTTT. This encodes CASSEGQGDGNTIYF. This chain uses TRBV2 with TRBJ1-3; 7 bases are shared with TRBD1. CDR1 is SNHLY, CDR2 FYNNEI, per germline. The CDR3 covers 15 residues. The trim removed 1 base at V and 3 bases at J, leaving 3 bases unmatched.